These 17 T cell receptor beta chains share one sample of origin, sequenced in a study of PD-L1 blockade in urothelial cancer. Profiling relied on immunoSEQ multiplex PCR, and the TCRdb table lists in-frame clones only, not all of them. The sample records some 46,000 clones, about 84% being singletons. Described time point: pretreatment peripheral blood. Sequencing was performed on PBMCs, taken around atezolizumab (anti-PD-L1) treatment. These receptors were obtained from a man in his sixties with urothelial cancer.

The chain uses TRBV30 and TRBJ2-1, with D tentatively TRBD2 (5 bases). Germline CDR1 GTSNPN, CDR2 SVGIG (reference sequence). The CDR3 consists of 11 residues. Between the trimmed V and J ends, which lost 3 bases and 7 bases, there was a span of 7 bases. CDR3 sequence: CAWRTMNEQFF. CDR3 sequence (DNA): TGTGCCTGGAGGACTATGAATGAGCAGTTCTTC.

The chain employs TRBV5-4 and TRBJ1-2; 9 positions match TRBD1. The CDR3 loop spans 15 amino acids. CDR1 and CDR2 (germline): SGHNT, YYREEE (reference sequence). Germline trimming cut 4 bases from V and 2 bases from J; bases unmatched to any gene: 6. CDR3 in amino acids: CASSVGQGGNYGYTF. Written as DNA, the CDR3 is TGTGCCAGCAGCGTGGGACAGGGAGGAAACTATGGCTACACCTTC.

For the CDR3, the DNA is TGCGCCAGCAGCTTGGCCACTCGCCCTTCCTACAATGAGCAGTTCTTC. It codes for CASSLATRPSYNEQFF. V and J are TRBV5-1 and TRBJ2-1; D gene ambiguous. Germline CDR1 SGHRS, CDR2 YFSETQ. The CDR3 extends over 16 amino acids. The V and J ends lost 0 bases and 1 base respectively, with 11 bases between them. The entire variable domain, with the rest obtained from reference TRBV5-1 and TRBJ2-1, is as follows: KAGVTQTPRYLIKTRGQQVTLSCSPISGHRSVSWYQQTPGQGLQFLFEYFSETQRNKGNFPGRFSGRQFSNSRSEMNVSTLELGDSALYLCASSLATRPSYNEQFFGPGTRLTVL.

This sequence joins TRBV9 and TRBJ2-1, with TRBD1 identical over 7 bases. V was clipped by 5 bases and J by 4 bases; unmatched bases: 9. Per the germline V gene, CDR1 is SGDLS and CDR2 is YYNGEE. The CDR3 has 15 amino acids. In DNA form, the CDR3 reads TGTGCCAGCAGGAAAACAGGGGACGGATACAATGAGCAGTTCTTC. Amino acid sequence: CASRKTGDGYNEQFF.

Here the CDR3 DNA reads TGCGCCAGCAGCTTGGTGGCTAGCAGTCAAGAGACCCAGTACTTC. Its protein product is CASSLVASSQETQYF. The chain is built from TRBV5-1 and TRBJ2-5; D might be TRBD2 (5 bases). The CDR3 covers 15 residues. The V gene's germline CDR1 is SGHRS and CDR2 YFSETQ. The germline V and J ends were trimmed by 0 bases and 2 bases, with 11 bases remaining between them. The full variable domain, with the rest looked up from reference TRBV5-1 and TRBJ2-5, is KAGVTQTPRYLIKTRGQQVTLSCSPISGHRSVSWYQQTPGQGLQFLFEYFSETQRNKGNFPGRFSGRQFSNSRSEMNVSTLELGDSALYLCASSLVASSQETQYFGPGTRLLVL.

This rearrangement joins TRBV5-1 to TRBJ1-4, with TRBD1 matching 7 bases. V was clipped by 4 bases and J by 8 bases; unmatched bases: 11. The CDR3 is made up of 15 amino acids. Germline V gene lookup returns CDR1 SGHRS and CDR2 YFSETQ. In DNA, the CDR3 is TGCGCCAGCAGCCCGGGGACAGAGGGGAGGGAAAAACTGTTTTTT. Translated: CASSPGTEGREKLFF.

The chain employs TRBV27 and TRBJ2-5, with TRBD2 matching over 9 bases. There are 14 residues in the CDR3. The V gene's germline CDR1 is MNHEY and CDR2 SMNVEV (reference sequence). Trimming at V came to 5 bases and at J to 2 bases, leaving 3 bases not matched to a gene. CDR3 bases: TGTGCCAGCAGTGAAAGCGGGGGGCAAGAGACCCAGTACTTC. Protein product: CASSESGGQETQYF.

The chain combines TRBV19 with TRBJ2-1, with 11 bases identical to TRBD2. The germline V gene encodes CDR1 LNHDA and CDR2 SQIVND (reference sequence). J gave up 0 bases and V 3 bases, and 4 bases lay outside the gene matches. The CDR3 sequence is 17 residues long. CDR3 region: CASSIRLAGHSYNEQFF. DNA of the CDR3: TGTGCCAGTAGTATTAGACTAGCGGGGCACTCCTACAATGAGCAGTTCTTC.

In DNA, the CDR3 is TGCAGCGTTGGGAGAGGGCAGGCCCGAGAGACCCAGTACTTC. Its translation is CSVGRGQARETQYF. The chain is built from TRBV29-1 and TRBJ2-5, with D possibly matching TRBD2 (5 bases). Trimming took 4 bases from V and 4 from J, leaving 16 bases between them. The CDR3 has 14 amino acids. Looked up from germline, CDR1 is SQVTM and CDR2 is ANQGSEA.

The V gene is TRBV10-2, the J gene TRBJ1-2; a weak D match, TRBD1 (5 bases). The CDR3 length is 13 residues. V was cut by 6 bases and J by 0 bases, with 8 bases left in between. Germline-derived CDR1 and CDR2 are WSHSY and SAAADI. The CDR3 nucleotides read TGCGCCAGCAGCCGGACACCTAACTATGGCTACACCTTC. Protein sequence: CASSRTPNYGYTF.

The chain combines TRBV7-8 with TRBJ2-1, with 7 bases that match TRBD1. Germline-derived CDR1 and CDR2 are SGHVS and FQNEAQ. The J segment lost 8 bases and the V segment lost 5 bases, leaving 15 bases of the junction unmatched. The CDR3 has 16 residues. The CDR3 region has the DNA TGTGCCAGCAGCCTGAGGACAGGCCCTACTAGGGATGAGCAGTTCTTC. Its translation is CASSLRTGPTRDEQFF.

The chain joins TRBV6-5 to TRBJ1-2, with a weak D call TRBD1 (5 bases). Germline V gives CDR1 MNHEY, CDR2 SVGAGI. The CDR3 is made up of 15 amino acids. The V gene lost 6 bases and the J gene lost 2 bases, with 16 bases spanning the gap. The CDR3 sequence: CASRRDRQPNYGYTF. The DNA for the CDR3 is TGTGCCAGCAGGCGAGATAGACAGCCAAACTATGGCTACACCTTC.

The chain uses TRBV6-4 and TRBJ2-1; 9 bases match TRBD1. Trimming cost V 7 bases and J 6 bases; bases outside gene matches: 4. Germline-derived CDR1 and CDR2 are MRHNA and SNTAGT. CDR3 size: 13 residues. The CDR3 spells CASNPGQGNEQFF. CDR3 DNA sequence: TGTGCCAGCAACCCGGGACAGGGCAATGAGCAGTTCTTC.

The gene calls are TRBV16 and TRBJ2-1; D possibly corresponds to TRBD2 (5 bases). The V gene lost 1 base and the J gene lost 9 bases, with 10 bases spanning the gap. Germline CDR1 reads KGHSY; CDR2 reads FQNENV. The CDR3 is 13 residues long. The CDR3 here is CASSQFARGEQFF. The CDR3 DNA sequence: TGTGCCAGCAGCCAATTTGCCCGGGGTGAGCAGTTCTTC.

Here the CDR3 DNA reads TGCGCCAGCAGCTTGGTGGGGGACACGCGTGAAAAACTGTTTTTT. Translation gives CASSLVGDTREKLFF. This sequence joins TRBV5-1 and TRBJ1-4; the D gene is possibly TRBD1 (6 bases). CDR3 size: 15 residues. The V and J ends lost 0 bases and 7 bases respectively, with 13 bases between them. Germline V gene lookup returns CDR1 SGHRS and CDR2 YFSETQ.

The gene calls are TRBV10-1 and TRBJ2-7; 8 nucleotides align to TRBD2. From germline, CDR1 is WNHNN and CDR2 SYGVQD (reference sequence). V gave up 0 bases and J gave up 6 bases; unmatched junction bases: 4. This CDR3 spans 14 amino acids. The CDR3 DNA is TGCGCCAGCAGTGAGTCTCCGGGAGGGGCCGAGCAGTACTTC. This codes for CASSESPGGAEQYF.

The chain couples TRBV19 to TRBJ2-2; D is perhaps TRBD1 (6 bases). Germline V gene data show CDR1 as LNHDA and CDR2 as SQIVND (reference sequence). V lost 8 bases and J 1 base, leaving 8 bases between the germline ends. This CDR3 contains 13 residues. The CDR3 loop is CASLDRNTGELFF. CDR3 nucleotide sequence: TGTGCCAGTTTGGACAGGAACACCGGGGAGCTGTTTTTT.